This T cell receptor (beta chain) was recorded in a study of blood T cell repertoires in COVID-19. Study background: Samples representing acute and convalescent COVID-19 were sourced from the United States, Italy and Spain.

V lost 5 bases and J lost 3; bases outside the gene matches: 9. The CDR3 has 15 amino acids. Looked up from germline, CDR1 is MDHEN and CDR2 is SYDVKM. Original analysis: Estimates of nucleated cell counts were drawn from the amplification of reference gene primers. Here immunoSEQ multiplex PCR was the method, and the copy in TCRdb shows in-frame clones only, minus some. That table supplies the V and J calls and clone size; D and trimming were determined from the DNA. This repertoire shows approximately 500,000 clones, 85% to 90% found once; its top ten account for around 8%. Specimen: peripheral blood. The sequence was obtained from a woman aged 45-65 years with COVID-19, enrolled during active disease. The chain couples TRBV28 to TRBJ1-1, with TRBD1 identical over 7 bases. CDR3 protein: CASSTFRGVDTEAFF. DNA for the CDR3: TGTGCCAGCAGTACCTTCAGGGGGGTTGACACTGAAGCTTTCTTT.